These 10 T cell receptor beta chains were all obtained from the same sample, sequenced in a study of cytomegalovirus exposure and HLA in healthy donors. Primers for the PCR totalled 60 Vbeta and 13 Jbeta. Libraries were prepared by immunoSEQ multiplex PCR; TCRdb keeps only in-frame clonotypes and omits some of them. Found here are under 200,000 clones, roughly 84% of them singletons; the top ten hold 1.5%. Input material: PBMCs. The receptors derive from a male donor in good health and CMV-seronegative.

The chain links TRBV6-4 to TRBJ2-7; D is perhaps TRBD1 (6 bases). The V gene's germline CDR1 is MRHNA and CDR2 SNTAGT. The CDR3 is 14 residues long. V lost 2 bases, J lost 6 bases, and 14 bases lay in between. The CDR3 region has the DNA TGTGCCAGCAGTGACCCCATCAACAGGGCCGAGCAGTACTTC. Translated: CASSDPINRAEQYF.

The gene calls are TRBV10-2 and TRBJ2-7; 9 bases align to TRBD2. Germline values: CDR1 WSHSY, CDR2 SAAADI. Trimming took 6 bases from V and 2 from J; bases not matched to a gene: 8. The CDR3 has 15 amino acids. CDR3 nucleotides: TGCGCCAGCAGACTTAGCGGGGGCCCCACCTACGAGCAGTACTTC. Its protein product is CASRLSGGPTYEQYF.

This clone occurred a few times. The rearrangement joins TRBV4-3 to TRBJ1-1; 8 positions agree with TRBD1. Losses at the gene ends were 1 base for V and 4 bases for J; bases not matched to a gene: 5. CDR3 length: 15 residues. Germline values: CDR1 LGHNA, CDR2 YSLEER. The CDR3 loop reads CASSQASDRATEAFF. The CDR3 bases are TGCGCCAGCAGCCAAGCCTCGGACAGGGCCACTGAAGCTTTCTTT.

The rearrangement joins TRBV11-2 to TRBJ1-1; tentative D call: TRBD1 (5 bases). This CDR3 comprises 15 residues. Germline assignment: CDR1 SGHAT and CDR2 FQNNGV. Trimming took 1 base from V and 3 from J, leaving 12 bases between them. The DNA for the CDR3 is TGTGCCAGCAGCTTAGTTTGGACAAAAGACACTGAAGCTTTCTTT. This encodes CASSLVWTKDTEAFF.

This chain links TRBV27 with TRBJ2-1, with TRBD2 identical over 11 bases. The germline CDR1 and CDR2 sequences are MNHEY and SMNVEV (reference sequence). The CDR3 totals 15 residues. V trimming: 1 base; J trimming: 9 bases; junction bases outside the gene matches: 5. The CDR3 spells CASSLLAGGGIEQFF. In DNA, the CDR3 is TGTGCCAGCAGTTTATTAGCGGGAGGGGGCATTGAGCAGTTCTTC.

The chain joins TRBV19 to TRBJ2-1; maybe TRBD2 (7 bases). Germline-derived CDR1 and CDR2 are LNHDA and SQIVND (reference sequence). The CDR3 has 15 residues. Trimming removed 5 bases at V and 0 bases at J, with 11 bases between. The CDR3 region has the DNA TGTGCCAGTAGTCCGCGGGGGCACTCCTACAATGAGCAGTTCTTC. It encodes CASSPRGHSYNEQFF.

The chain links TRBV9 to TRBJ2-7; 7 positions agree with TRBD1. Germline CDR1 reads SGDLS; CDR2 reads YYNGEE. Trimming took 4 bases from V and 2 from J; bases not matched to a gene: 9. This CDR3 is built from 15 residues. In DNA, the CDR3 is TGTGCCAGCAGCCTAACAGGGGCGACTGCCTACGAGCAGTACTTC. Translation: CASSLTGATAYEQYF.

The chain links TRBV19 to TRBJ2-1; 11 nucleotides match TRBD2. The germline V gene encodes CDR1 LNHDA and CDR2 SQIVND (reference sequence). Unmatched junction bases numbered 15, after V lost 6 bases and J lost 5 bases. The CDR3 is made up of 18 amino acids. The CDR3 coding sequence is TGTGCCAGTAGCATCGGTCTAGCGGGGGGTAGGGAGGACAATGAGCAGTTCTTC. It encodes CASSIGLAGGREDNEQFF. Using reference TRBV19 and TRBJ2-1 for the parts outside the CDR3, the full variable domain is DGGITQSPKYLFRKEGQNVTLSCEQNLNHDAMYWYRQDPGQGLRLIYYSQIVNDFQKGDIAEGYSVSREKKESFPLTVTSAQKNPTAFYLCASSIGLAGGREDNEQFFGPGTRLTVL.

This chain connects TRBV5-1 to TRBJ2-3; 8 positions agree with TRBD1. Germline CDR1 is SGHRS and CDR2 is YFSETQ. Trimming removed 4 bases from V and 10 bases from J; junction bases left unmatched: 11. The CDR3 is made up of 14 amino acids. The CDR3 protein is CASSQGQVTGPQYF. The CDR3 DNA sequence: TGCGCCAGCAGCCAGGGACAGGTCACCGGGCCGCAGTATTTT.

The genes are TRBV7-7 and TRBJ2-3; TRBD1 aligns across 9 bases. The CDR3 totals 17 residues. The germline gives CDR1 SSHAT, CDR2 FNYEAQ (reference sequence). Unmatched junction bases numbered 10, after V lost 5 bases and J lost 1 base. CDR3 residues: CASSAGGTGLGTDTQYF. CDR3 DNA sequence: TGTGCCAGCAGCGCCGGGGGGACAGGGCTCGGCACAGATACGCAGTATTTT. The variable domain in full, with the rest retrieved from reference TRBV7-7 and TRBJ2-3, is GAGVSQSPRYKVTKRGQDVTLRCDPISSHATLYWYQQALGQGPEFLTYFNYEAQPDKSGLPSDRFSAERPEGSISTLTIQRTEQRDSAMYRCASSAGGTGLGTDTQYFGPGTRLTVL.